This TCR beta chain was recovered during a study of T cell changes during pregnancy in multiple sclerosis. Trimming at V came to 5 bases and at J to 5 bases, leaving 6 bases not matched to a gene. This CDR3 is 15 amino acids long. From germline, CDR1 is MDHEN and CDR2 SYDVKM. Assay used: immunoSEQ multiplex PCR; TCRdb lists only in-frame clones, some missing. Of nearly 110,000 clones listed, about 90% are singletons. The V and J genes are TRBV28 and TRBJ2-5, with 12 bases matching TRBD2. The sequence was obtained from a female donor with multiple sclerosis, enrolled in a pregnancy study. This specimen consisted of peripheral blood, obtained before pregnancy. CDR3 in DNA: TGTGCCAGCAGTACCCTAGCGGGGGGGCCCGAGACCCAGTACTTC. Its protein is CASSTLAGGPETQYF.